The clone carrying this TCR beta chain came up a few times. Its antigen is currently unknown. The sample originates from a study of human T cells and chemical hapten exposure. Study-wide results and limits: Against controls, expanded TCRs gave rise to significantly more large CDR3 similarity clusters.

Losses at the gene ends were 3 bases for V and 2 bases for J; bases not matched to a gene: 8. This CDR3 comprises 18 residues. The germline V gene has CDR1 SGHVS and CDR2 FQNEAQ. One entry per CDR3 protein, called by TCRdb with MiXCR from the RACE reads. The profile shows fewer than 100,000 distinct CDR3 sequences, 9.3% of them singletons. The sample's time point: patch test 2, 6 weeks after DPC sensitization. Treatment meaning: therapeutic diphenylcyclopropenone sensitization with weekly scalp DPC. Ahead of applying each patch test, blood was sampled. Alopecia patients deemed DPC-suitable, aged 18 to 70, excluding pregnancy.

The chain recombines TRBV7-8 with TRBJ2-7, with 15 bases lining up with TRBD2. The specimen was whole blood, collected in connection with sensitization to the hapten diphenylcyclopropenone (DPC). This receptor was identified in a woman in her thirties or forties with alopecia areata. Some clones in this sample may be carry-over from other donors' samples. CDR3 in DNA: TGTGCCAGCAGCTTCGGGACTAGCGGGAGGCCCGTCACCTACGAGCAGTACTTC. Protein sequence: CASSFGTSGRPVTYEQYF. Using reference TRBV7-8 and TRBJ2-7 for the parts outside the CDR3, the full variable domain is GAGVSQSPRYKVAKRGQDVALRCDPISGHVSLFWYQQALGQGPEFLTYFQNEAQLDKSGLPSDRFFAERPEGSVSTLKIQRTQQEDSAVYLCASSFGTSGRPVTYEQYFGPGTRLTVT.